The 4 T cell receptor beta chains below come from one sample, sequenced in a study of Graves' ophthalmopathy and Graves' hyperthyroidism. Amplification of TCR beta CDR3 regions used RNA transcripts. HTBI-primed RT-PCR formed the first round, and a multiplex PCR formed the second. Each CDR3 protein is one row after TCRdb ran MiXCR on the multiplex PCR reads. The data contain under 350,000 distinct CDR3 sequences, roughly 17% of them singletons. Sample: peripheral blood. These receptors were collected from an adult man with Graves' ophthalmopathy.

This clonotype was found a few times. The chain links TRBV19 to TRBJ2-4, with 10 positions matching TRBD2. Germline CDR1 LNHDA, CDR2 SQIVND (reference sequence). The CDR3 spans 17 residues. V shed 3 bases, J shed 9 bases, and the junction held 14 bases outside the gene matches. The CDR3 spells CASSIGLAGDLSGIQYF. The CDR3 bases are TGTGCCAGTAGTATCGGTCTAGCGGGGGACCTTAGCGGCATTCAGTACTTC.

This clonotype was seen ten or more times. This chain joins TRBV20-1 and TRBJ2-5, with 8 nucleotides matching TRBD1. Germline CDR1 DFQATT, CDR2 SNEGSKA (reference sequence). CDR3 length: 15 residues. The trim removed 3 bases at V and 5 bases at J, leaving 11 bases unmatched. CDR3 sequence: CSARPSGQGWETQYF. For the CDR3, the DNA is TGCAGTGCTAGGCCCTCTGGACAGGGATGGGAGACCCAGTACTTC.

This clonotype was seen just once. The chain recombines TRBV24-1 with TRBJ1-2, with TRBD1 matching over 9 bases. From germline, CDR1 is KGHDR and CDR2 SFDVKD. This CDR3 contains 16 residues. With V trimmed by 6 bases and J by 0 bases, 7 bases remained unmatched. CDR3 in amino acids: CATSLGQGRANYGYTF. CDR3 DNA: TGTGCCACCAGTCTGGGACAGGGCCGAGCTAACTATGGCTACACCTTC.

The chain couples TRBV28 to TRBJ2-7; no reliable D call. Germline V gene lookup returns CDR1 MDHEN and CDR2 SYDVKM. CDR3 length: 13 amino acids. Trimming shortened V by 6 bases and J by 5 bases, and 14 bases separated the two germline ends. The CDR3 protein is CASRDDFMDEQYF. The CDR3 DNA reads as TGTGCCAGCAGGGACGACTTTATGGACGAGCAGTACTTC.